This TCR beta chain is drawn from a study of blood T cells in healthy people across ages (dated by TCRdb to the mid-2010s). Background on the whole study: Template switching captured roughly one uniquely barcoded TCR beta cDNA molecule per two T cells in model experiments. Age-related changes in TCR beta repertoire diversity were measured in the study by deep sequencing normalized with unique cDNA molecular identifiers. Donors were grouped into four age groups: young (average roughly 17 years), middle-aged (around 39), aged (around 56) and long-lived (less than 85). Donors of different ages were randomly distributed across sequencing lanes to avoid experimental bias. Two additional independent replicas of 1 million unique cDNA reads from the same blood draw were analyzed for two donors (one aged 18 to 29 and one aged 80 or older). What the research found in general, with its limitations: Bulk unsorted PBMC profiling prevented conclusive comparison of naive and antigen-experienced compartments. Compared with the aged group, the long-lived group had more naive CD4+ T cells, fewer expanded clones and increased TCR diversity, a pattern suggesting age selection. A strong correlation was found between observed TCR beta diversity and the percentage of naive T cells measured by flow cytometry. Because the CMV infection status of the donors was unknown, age-related changes in expanded clonotypes may potentially have been confounded. As age increased, observed TCR beta diversity per million T cells dropped in a roughly linear way, and a significant reduction was already evident by age 40. Estimates of total diversity from one million sequenced T cells were regarded as lower bounds and underestimates.

The donors were some 36 Caucasian individuals from Russia, aged 6 to 90 years, who were systemically healthy. Each donor gave ten milliliters of peripheral blood, collected into EDTA-treated Vacutainer tubes. Ficoll-Paque density-gradient centrifugation was used to isolate PBMCs, with at least 6.5 million per sample. Trizol reagent was used to extract total RNA from the PBMCs, yielding at least 5.5 micrograms per sample. The percentages of naive CD45RAhigh/CD27high T cells were determined by flow cytometry on a PBMC aliquot from every donor. This clonotype was found many times. Its cognate antigen has yet to be identified. No much larger clone is present one base from it, and per-base qualities are unavailable. V is trimmed back by 5 bases and J by 1 base, and the junction contains 11 bases that no gene match accounts for. CDR1 SGHTA and CDR2 FQGNSA are derived from the germline V gene. Reading from cysteine to phenylalanine, the CDR3 counts 17 amino acids. Only the CDR3 region is kept as DNA, spanning 51 bases read in frame from base 1.

The library came from 5' RACE. Sequencing used an Illumina HiSeq 2500. The second PCR ran for about 7 to 11 cycles and used a J-beta primer mix along with a sample-barcoded 5' primer. A unique molecular identifier was introduced onto each TCR beta cDNA molecule by a template-switch 5' adaptor carrying 12 random nucleotides. Each sample yielded at least 3 million CDR3-containing paired-end reads. All of the RNA was converted into first-strand cDNA using the Mint cDNA synthesis kit, with a TRBC-specific oligonucleotide serving as the primer. Following uracil-DNA glycosylase treatment, all cDNA underwent a first 18-cycle PCR with the universal primers M1SS and BC2_uni_R. Processing in the source paper ran as follows. Each sample was normalized by randomly selecting 1 million high-quality reads, each carrying a distinct molecular identifier. Instead of being binned into consensus sequences, reads with shared molecular identifiers were discarded. CDR3 identification, clonotype clustering and error correction used MiTCR with a Q25 quality threshold and the strictest error-elimination algorithm. A nonparametric unseen species model using Euler transformation provided a lower-bound estimate of total TCR beta diversity. TCRdb handled the public reads itself, with Q25 trimming in fastp and clone calling in MiXCR, and kept productive beta chains. CDR3 protein duplicates are merged, each entry listing the most common genes and DNA. The V and J calls were not made by the authors but by TCRdb's processing. In all, the sample holds roughly 1,700,000 distinct CDR3 sequences, and 28% of those were seen once. The biggest ten clones account for over 7% of the sample.

The rearranged chain carries TRBV7-2 and TRBJ2-3; TRBD2 matches 8 bases in the middle. Source material: blood. The source of this sequence is a woman under 40 in good health. The DNA reads as follows: TGTGCCAGCAGCCCTTCCCTCTTAGCGGGACGCACAGATACGCAGTATTTT. It encodes CASSPSLLAGRTDTQYF. The full variable domain, completed from the reference TRBV7-2 and TRBJ2-3 proteins outside the CDR3, reads GAGVSQSPSNKVTEKGKDVELRCDPISGHTALYWYRQSLGQGLEFLIYFQGNSAPDKSGLPSDRFSAERTGGSVSTLTIQRTQQEDSAVYLCASSPSLLAGRTDTQYFGPGTRLTVL.